This T cell receptor beta chain derives from a study of T-cell reconstitution after alpha-beta-depleted transplantation in children. The V end was cut by 6 bases, the J end by 2 bases, with 14 bases between. In germline, CDR1 is MDHEN, CDR2 SYDVKM. This CDR3 spans 14 amino acids. Using unique molecular identifiers, the investigators prepared the TCRbeta library. TCRdb reanalysed the PCR reads using MiXCR and keeps one entry per CDR3 protein. Among hundreds of thousands of distinct CDR3 sequences listed, around 16% were seen once. The chain uses TRBV28 and TRBJ2-7; D is possibly TRBD1 (6 bases). This TCR was sampled from a human donor who donated a stem cell graft to a child with acute myeloid leukemia. Specimen: PBMCs from the stem cell graft donor, collected from the stem cell graft. As DNA, the CDR3 is TGTGCCAGCAGAAGTGGGGGCCGGGCCTACGAGCAGTACTTC. It is translated as CASRSGGRAYEQYF.